These T cell receptor beta chains were read from a single sample in a study of blood T cells in healthy people across ages. TCRdb re-called the 5' RACE reads through MiXCR, storing one row per CDR3 protein. Here the sample spans some 760,000 distinct CDR3 sequences, roughly 25% being singletons. A further study also used this sample, focusing on T cells of mothers and their children.

The sequencing sample was made of blood. The source is a boy between 5 and 17 years old in good health. CDR3s include the opening cysteine and the closing phenylalanine or tryptophan. Each record gives: J gene, clone size, V gene, D gene, CDR3 DNA, CDR3 protein. D genes are given only for firm matches. The size entry is marked missing in some rows and otherwise reads once, few, many or a size class.

>TRBJ2-7|-|TRBV9|TRBD2
TGTGCCAGCAGCCCAGAAGCGGGAGTCCCCTACGAGCAGTACTTC
CASSPEAGVPYEQYF
>TRBJ1-5|few|TRBV6-5|-
TGTGCCAGCAGTCGTCTAGTGAGCAATCAGCCCCAGCATTTT
CASSRLVSNQPQHF
>TRBJ1-4|-|TRBV28|-
TGTGCCAGCGCTCCGGGACTCCTTAATGAAAAACTGTTTTTT
CASAPGLLNEKLFF
>TRBJ1-1|few|TRBV10-3|TRBD1
TGTGCCATCAGACCGGACAGGGGGCACACTGAAGCTTTCTTT
CAIRPDRGHTEAFF
>TRBJ2-7|-|TRBV7-9|-
TGTGCCAGCAGCCGAGGGACAAAGGGAACCTACGAGCAGTACTTC
CASSRGTKGTYEQYF
>TRBJ2-7|once|TRBV7-2|TRBD2
TGTGCCAGCACCTTACTAGCGGGAGGGCCAAGGTTCGCCCACGAGCAGTACTTC
CASTLLAGGPRFAHEQYF
>TRBJ2-6|few|TRBV2|-
TGTGCCAGCAGAGAAATAGGCAGTTACTCTGGGGCCAACGTCCTGACTTTC
CASREIGSYSGANVLTF
>TRBJ2-3|few|TRBV6-1|-
TGTGCCAGCAGTATGATAGCGCCAGATACGCAGTATTTT
CASSMIAPDTQYF
>TRBJ1-6|-|TRBV4-3|TRBD1
TGCGCCAGCAGCCCAGACAGGGGGACGAATTCACCCCTCCACTTT
CASSPDRGTNSPLHF
>TRBJ2-7|few|TRBV7-9|TRBD2
TGTGCCAGCAGCTTAACCCGGGGAGGGAGCTCCTACGAGCAGTACTTC
CASSLTRGGSSYEQYF
>TRBJ2-5|-|TRBV7-9|-
TGTGCCAGCAGCACTGGGGACGCGGATGGGGAGACCCAGTACTTC
CASSTGDADGETQYF
>TRBJ2-5|-|TRBV30|-
TGTGCCTGGGAGAAAAGGAATCAAGAGACCCAGTACTTC
CAWEKRNQETQYF
>TRBJ2-7|many|TRBV14|-
TGTGCCAGCAGCCAAGATCCCATTTACGAGCAGTACTTC
CASSQDPIYEQYF
>TRBJ1-4|-|TRBV4-2|-
TGTGCCAGCAGCCAAGATCCTGAGGGAGGGGAAAAACTGTTTTTT
CASSQDPEGGEKLFF
>TRBJ2-7|few|TRBV6-6|-
TGTGCCAGCAGCCGGACTCCGAAGCCCTACGAGCAGTACTTC
CASSRTPKPYEQYF
>TRBJ2-1|-|TRBV13|TRBD2
TGTGCCAGCAGCTTAGGTAGCGGGGGTATCACCTACAATGAGCAGTTCTTC
CASSLGSGGITYNEQFF
>TRBJ2-7|few|TRBV5-6|TRBD2
TGTGCCAGCACCACGGGGGGGGTCCTCTCCTACGAGCAGTACTTC
CASTTGGVLSYEQYF
>TRBJ1-2|-|TRBV11-2|-
TGTGCCAGCAGCTTAGGAACTTACAGGATATTGACGGGCTACACCTTC
CASSLGTYRILTGYTF
>TRBJ2-2|-|TRBV7-3|TRBD2
TGTGCCAGCAGCCCTCTAGCGGGGGGGCCCAGCACCGGGGAGCTGTTTTTT
CASSPLAGGPSTGELFF
>TRBJ2-1|few|TRBV20-1|TRBD2
TGCAGTGCGTCGGGACTAGGACGGAATGAGCAGTTCTTC
CSASGLGRNEQFF
>TRBJ2-3|few|TRBV20-1|TRBD2
TGCAGTGCTAGAAGGGGGGGACTAGCGACAGATACGCAGTATTTT
CSARRGGLATDTQYF
>TRBJ2-7|-|TRBV28|-
TGTGCCAGCAGTTTCCGGGGGTTTAGCTCCTACGAGCAGTACTTC
CASSFRGFSSYEQYF
>TRBJ2-7|-|TRBV24-1|-
TGTGCCACCAGTGGTGCAGGCCCCGTCCACGAGCAGTACTTC
CATSGAGPVHEQYF
>TRBJ2-3|-|TRBV11-2|-
TGTGCCAGCAGCTTGAACGGACGGTTCACAGATACGCAGTATTTT
CASSLNGRFTDTQYF
>TRBJ2-2|many|TRBV7-9|TRBD2
TGTGCCAGCAGCCTCGCTCCGGGACTAGCAGACACCGGGGAGCTGTTTTTT
CASSLAPGLADTGELFF
>TRBJ1-1|few|TRBV20-1|TRBD1
TGCAGTGCTAGAGATATAGCACAGGGGCTACCTGAAGCTTTCTTT
CSARDIAQGLPEAFF
>TRBJ2-5|few|TRBV7-2|TRBD2
TGTGCCAGCAGCTCCTTTGGGGGGGAGAATCAAGAGACCCAGTACTTC
CASSSFGGENQETQYF
>TRBJ2-1|-|TRBV29-1|-
TGCAGCGTTGAAGGCGCCGGTAATGAGCAGTTCTTC
CSVEGAGNEQFF
>TRBJ2-4|few|TRBV4-1|-
TGCGCCAGCAGCCCCCGGGGAGACATTCAGTACTTC
CASSPRGDIQYF
>TRBJ2-1|-|TRBV18|-
TGTGCCAGCTCACCACTGCTGTCCGGGTACAATGAGCAGTTCTTC
CASSPLLSGYNEQFF
>TRBJ2-7|few|TRBV28|-
TGTGCCAGCAACCCATTTCCGGAACTCTACGAGCAGTACTTC
CASNPFPELYEQYF
>TRBJ2-7|few|TRBV27|-
TGTGCCAGCAGTTACGACGGACCCCTCAGCGAGCAGTACTTC
CASSYDGPLSEQYF
>TRBJ1-2|-|TRBV18|TRBD1
TGTGCCAGCTCACCAACCCAGGGGGTGTTCTATGGCTACACCTTC
CASSPTQGVFYGYTF
>TRBJ2-5|-|TRBV6-5|TRBD1
TGTGCCAGCAGTTACTCGATTCCGGGGACAGGGCCAGAGACCCAGTACTTC
CASSYSIPGTGPETQYF
>TRBJ2-7|-|TRBV6-1|-
TGTGCCAGCACCGGCGGAGGAGACGAGCAGTACTTC
CASTGGGDEQYF
>TRBJ2-3|-|TRBV4-3|-
TGCGCCAGCAGCCAATATATAGAGCGGAGCACAGATACGCAGTATTTT
CASSQYIERSTDTQYF
>TRBJ2-7|few|TRBV27|TRBD1
TGTGCCAGCAGTTTAAGAGGGGGCCTATACGAGCAGTACTTC
CASSLRGGLYEQYF
>TRBJ2-2|few|TRBV2|TRBD1
TGTGCCAGCAGTGAAGCCTCCGGGACAGGGGCCTCGAACACCGGGGAGCTGTTTTTT
CASSEASGTGASNTGELFF
>TRBJ1-2|-|TRBV7-9|TRBD1
TGTGCCAGCAGCCAGAGGGCAGGGGGGACCTTGGATGGCTACACCTTC
CASSQRAGGTLDGYTF
>TRBJ2-7|-|TRBV29-1|-
TGCAGCGTTCGGATCGGGGCAGAAAACCCCTACGAGCAGTACTTC
CSVRIGAENPYEQYF
>TRBJ2-4|-|TRBV12-3/TRBV12-4|-
TGTGCCAGCAGTCCCCTGGCCGGGACGGCAAACATTCAGTACTTC
CASSPLAGTANIQYF
>TRBJ2-1|few|TRBV5-1|TRBD2
TGCGCCAGCAGCGGGACTAGCGGGAGTAGCGAGCAGTTCTTC
CASSGTSGSSEQFF
>TRBJ1-1|few|TRBV20-1|-
TGCAGTGCTAGAGGTCGGGACACCCTCATGAACACTGAAGCTTTCTTT
CSARGRDTLMNTEAFF
>TRBJ2-1|-|TRBV4-1|TRBD2
TGCGCCAGCAGCCAAGATACCGCCAGCGGGAGTCTCCTCTACAATGAGCAGTTCTTC
CASSQDTASGSLLYNEQFF
>TRBJ2-7|-|TRBV7-2|-
TGTGCCAGCAGCTTAGCCGGGCCATTGGGAATGGGCTACGAGCAGTACTTC
CASSLAGPLGMGYEQYF
>TRBJ2-7|-|TRBV5-1|-
TGCGCCAGCAGCTCGCTACCTAGCGAAAACTCCTACGAGCAGTACTTC
CASSSLPSENSYEQYF
>TRBJ2-3|once|TRBV2|-
TGTGCCAGCAGGACCCCCACAGATACGCAGTATTTT
CASRTPTDTQYF
>TRBJ2-7|-|TRBV2|TRBD2
TGTGCCAGACGGCGACTAGCGGGCTACGAGCAGTACTTC
CARRRLAGYEQYF
>TRBJ2-5|-|TRBV4-3|-
TGCGCCAGCAGCCAAGGGCCATCGCTCGGGGAAGAGACCCAGTACTTC
CASSQGPSLGEETQYF
>TRBJ2-5|-|TRBV28|-
TGTGCCAGCAGTTTATATACCGTACCCCAAGTGTCCCAGTACTTC
CASSLYTVPQVSQYF
>TRBJ2-2|-|TRBV7-9|-
TGTGCCAGCAGCGAGAACAGGGCCCGCACCGGGGAGCTGTTTTTT
CASSENRARTGELFF
>TRBJ2-5|-|TRBV29-1|-
TGCAGCGCCACCTCGGGAGTGGGGACCCAGTACTTC
CSATSGVGTQYF
>TRBJ1-1|few|TRBV29-1|-
TGCAGCGTTGAAGACCATGTCATGAACACTGAAGCTTTCTTT
CSVEDHVMNTEAFF
>TRBJ2-1|-|TRBV5-1|-
TGCGCCAGCAGCCTTAGAGGGAGCGGAAGCTTCTACAATGAGCAGTTCTTC
CASSLRGSGSFYNEQFF
>TRBJ2-5|-|TRBV7-9|-
TGTGCCAGCAGCTTCCAGGCGGAAGAGACCCAGTACTTC
CASSFQAEETQYF